One sample yielded the 22 T cell receptor beta chains listed below, sequenced in a study of regulatory T cells in long-lasting Graves disease. iRepertoire HTBI primers and Arm-PCR of CDR3 regions built TCR beta libraries. TCRdb called the multiplex PCR reads again in MiXCR, with one record for every CDR3 protein. Of about 470,000 distinct CDR3 sequences listed, less than 25% are singletons. Regarding time point: persistent/refractory GD, antithyroid drugs over 5 years with positive TRAb. Making the TCR library involved RNA that had been extracted from PBMCs. The sequencing here drew on peripheral blood mononuclear cells (PBMCs), taken when the disease was refractory, from a patient treated with antithyroid drugs. These receptors were collected from a female donor with Graves disease.

This clonotype appeared a few times. The chain recombines TRBV5-1 with TRBJ1-1; maybe TRBD1 (6 bases). Trimming removed 0 bases from V and 1 base from J, with 19 bases in between. Germline CDR1 is SGHRS and CDR2 is YFSETQ. The CDR3 covers 18 residues. CDR3 sequence reads: CASSLAFRGGGSNTEAFF. CDR3 bases: TGCGCCAGCAGCTTGGCCTTCAGGGGTGGCGGGTCGAACACTGAAGCTTTCTTT. Based on the CDR3 plus reference TRBV5-1 and TRBJ1-1, the full variable domain is KAGVTQTPRYLIKTRGQQVTLSCSPISGHRSVSWYQQTPGQGLQFLFEYFSETQRNKGNFPGRFSGRQFSNSRSEMNVSTLELGDSALYLCASSLAFRGGGSNTEAFFGQGTRLTVV.

This clonotype appeared many times. The chain couples TRBV3-1 to TRBJ2-7, with D possibly called TRBD1 or TRBD2 (5 bases each). Germline-derived CDR1 and CDR2 are LGHDT and YNNKEL (reference sequence). The CDR3 extends over 12 amino acids. Between the trimmed V and J ends, which lost 3 bases and 6 bases, there was a span of 9 bases. This CDR3 is CASSHMGREQYF. CDR3 nucleotides: TGTGCCAGCAGCCACATGGGACGCGAGCAGTACTTC.

This clonotype was detected only a few times. The chain combines TRBV3-1 with TRBJ1-2; no clear D gene. Germline V gene lookup returns CDR1 LGHDT and CDR2 YNNKEL (reference sequence). V was clipped by 3 bases and J by 4 bases, with 9 bases between them. CDR3 length equals 13 residues. The CDR3 protein is CASSQERVYGYTF. The CDR3 bases are TGTGCCAGCAGCCAGGAACGTGTCTATGGCTACACCTTC.

This clonotype was seen a handful of times. The chain uses TRBV29-1 and TRBJ2-7; D might be TRBD1 (5 bases). The CDR3 length is 15 residues. Deletions cut 2 bases from V and 5 bases from J, with 19 bases between. Germline V gives CDR1 SQVTM, CDR2 ANQGSEA. CDR3 in DNA: TGCAGCGTTGAAAGCCCCGACAGACACTTGCACGAGCAGTACTTC. Amino acids: CSVESPDRHLHEQYF.

The CDR3 reads CASSYGSGEKLFF. DNA for the CDR3: TGCGCCAGCAGCTACGGGTCTGGTGAAAAACTGTTTTTT. The chain has TRBV5-1 and TRBJ1-4, with D unresolved. Germline values: CDR1 SGHRS, CDR2 YFSETQ. CDR3 length equals 13 residues. The V gene lost 3 bases and the J gene lost 7 bases, with 10 bases spanning the gap. Combining the CDR3 with reference TRBV5-1 and TRBJ1-4 gives the whole variable domain KAGVTQTPRYLIKTRGQQVTLSCSPISGHRSVSWYQQTPGQGLQFLFEYFSETQRNKGNFPGRFSGRQFSNSRSEMNVSTLELGDSALYLCASSYGSGEKLFFGSGTQLSVL.

In its sample, this clonotype was seen many times. The chain links TRBV28 to TRBJ1-5; D remains ambiguous. There are 16 residues in the CDR3. Looked up from germline, CDR1 is MDHEN and CDR2 is SYDVKM. V was cut by 3 bases and J by 3 bases, with 15 bases left in between. The CDR3 bases are TGTGCCAGCAGTTTTGTGTCTTATTCGACCAATCAGCCCCAGCATTTT. Encoded protein: CASSFVSYSTNQPQHF.

This clonotype was detected many times. The chain is built from TRBV14 and TRBJ2-5, with D possibly matching TRBD2 (5 bases). This CDR3 has 13 residues. Germline CDR1 is SGHDN and CDR2 is FVKESK. The V and J ends lost 1 base and 4 bases respectively, with 7 bases between them. This CDR3 reads CASSQGTGETQYF. CDR3 nucleotides: TGTGCCAGCAGCCAAGGGACTGGAGAGACCCAGTACTTC.

This clonotype was recorded many times. This chain links TRBV28 with TRBJ2-3; possible D gene TRBD2, 6 bases. V was shortened by 4 bases and J by 2 bases, with 13 bases between the two germline ends. CDR1 and CDR2 (germline): MDHEN, SYDVKM. The CDR3 consists of 15 residues. CDR3 sequence reads: CASSWGTLNTDTQYF. The CDR3 bases are TGTGCCAGCAGTTGGGGGACTCTTAACACAGATACGCAGTATTTT.

The V gene is TRBV5-6, the J gene TRBJ2-2, with a tentative D call TRBD2 (6 bases). The CDR3 is made up of 15 amino acids. Germline assignment: CDR1 SGHDT and CDR2 YYEEEE. V dropped 4 bases and J dropped 7 bases, with 17 bases sitting between them. The CDR3 region has the DNA TGTGCCAGCAGCCGACCGGGACTTGATGTCGGGGAGCTGTTTTTT. This sequence encodes CASSRPGLDVGELFF. The full variable domain, rest sourced from reference TRBV5-6 and TRBJ2-2, is DAGVTQSPTHLIKTRGQQVTLRCSPKSGHDTVSWYQQALGQGPQFIFQYYEEEERQRGNFPDRFSGHQFPNYSSELNVNALLLGDSALYLCASSRPGLDVGELFFGEGSRLTVL.

V and J are TRBV5-6 and TRBJ2-5; D gene uncertain. The germline V gene encodes CDR1 SGHDT and CDR2 YYEEEE. The CDR3 loop spans 11 amino acids. The V and J ends lost 4 bases and 4 bases respectively, with 5 bases between them. The CDR3 sequence is CASSMSETQYF. CDR3 sequence (DNA): TGTGCCAGCAGCATGTCAGAGACCCAGTACTTC. Looking up the rest from reference TRBV5-6 and TRBJ2-5 gives the full variable domain: DAGVTQSPTHLIKTRGQQVTLRCSPKSGHDTVSWYQQALGQGPQFIFQYYEEEERQRGNFPDRFSGHQFPNYSSELNVNALLLGDSALYLCASSMSETQYFGPGTRLLVL.

The chain links TRBV6-5 to TRBJ2-7, with D perhaps TRBD1 (5 bases). Germline V gene lookup returns CDR1 MNHEY and CDR2 SVGAGI. V was cut by 2 bases and J by 0 bases, with 8 bases left in between. The CDR3 loop spans 14 amino acids. The CDR3 loop reads CASSYTDISYEQYF. The CDR3, as DNA: TGTGCCAGCAGTTACACGGACATCTCCTACGAGCAGTACTTC.

The chain is built from TRBV10-3 and TRBJ1-2; 7 positions match TRBD1. CDR3 length: 15 amino acids. Trimming at V came to 4 bases and at J to 10 bases, leaving 15 bases not matched to a gene. In germline, CDR1 is ENHRY, CDR2 SYGVKD. The CDR3 spells CAISAADQGGHDYTF. The CDR3 region has the DNA TGTGCCATCAGTGCCGCCGATCAGGGGGGCCACGACTACACCTTC.

This clonotype was detected only a few times. This chain joins TRBV6-2 or TRBV6-3 and TRBJ2-7, with D possibly TRBD2 on 7 matching bases. With 8 bases removed from V and 0 bases from J, the gap between germline ends came to 20 bases. The CDR3 is 16 residues long. Germline CDR1 and CDR2: MNHEY and SVGEGT. The CDR3 coding sequence is TGTGCCAGCGAACCTGGGACGGGGGGCCTCTCCTACGAGCAGTACTTC. Its translation is CASEPGTGGLSYEQYF.

This clonotype was picked up many times. The gene calls are TRBV6-1 and TRBJ1-4; no clear D. Germline V gene data show CDR1 as MNHNS and CDR2 as SASEGT. The CDR3 is made up of 14 amino acids. Deletions cut 1 base from V and 7 bases from J, with 10 bases between. The CDR3 DNA sequence: TGTGCCAGCAGTGAAGGGACCAGCAGTGAAAAACTGTTTTTT. This codes for CASSEGTSSEKLFF.

The rearrangement uses TRBV29-1 and TRBJ2-7, with D hard to call. V lost 5 bases and J lost 5, with 7 bases in between. Germline V gene lookup returns CDR1 SQVTM and CDR2 ANQGSEA. There are 10 residues in the CDR3. CDR3 residues: CSVREDEQYF. The DNA of the CDR3 is TGCAGCGTTCGAGAGGACGAGCAGTACTTC.

V and J are TRBV12-3 or TRBV12-4 and TRBJ2-1, with D tentatively TRBD1 (6 bases). The CDR3 loop spans 13 amino acids. Trimming took off 6 bases at V and 4 bases at J, with 10 bases between the two ends. CDR3 sequence reads: CASRGTGYNEQFF. DNA for the CDR3: TGTGCCAGCAGAGGCACAGGGTACAATGAGCAGTTCTTC.

The chain combines TRBV4-2 with TRBJ2-7; 7 bases are a match to TRBD2. The CDR3 has 16 amino acids. Trimming took 1 base from V and 1 from J; bases not matched to a gene: 7. In germline, CDR1 is LGHNA, CDR2 YNFKEQ. This chain's CDR3 is CASSQGAEAGSYEQYF. The CDR3 coding sequence is TGTGCCAGCAGCCAAGGGGCGGAAGCGGGATCCTACGAGCAGTACTTC.

This clonotype was recorded many times. The J gene is TRBJ1-4, the V gene TRBV9; D call uncertain. In germline, CDR1 is SGDLS, CDR2 YYNGEE. This CDR3 is 15 amino acids long. V was trimmed by 0 bases and J by 4 bases, leaving 10 bases between them. This CDR3 reads CASSVATSSNEKLFF. CDR3 DNA sequence: TGTGCCAGCAGCGTAGCTACGAGCAGTAATGAAAAACTGTTTTTT.

In the case of this clonotype: A clone one base away is much larger, so this may be a read error. The chain is built from TRBV28 and TRBJ1-5, with 9 positions matching TRBD1. Per germline, CDR1 MDHEN and CDR2 SYDVKM. The CDR3 runs 16 residues. Here the CDR3 DNA reads TGTGCCAGCAGTTTTGTTTGGACAGGGGACAATCAGCCCCGGCATTTT. This translates into CASSFVWTGDNQPRHF.

The genes are TRBV19 and TRBJ1-1; D ambiguous. V lost 6 bases and J lost 2, with 13 bases in between. The V gene's germline CDR1 is LNHDA and CDR2 SQIVND (reference sequence). This CDR3 has 14 residues. CDR3 nucleotides: TGTGCCAGTAGGGAATATCGGGCAAACACTGAAGCTTTCTTT. The encoded protein is CASREYRANTEAFF.

The V call is TRBV29-1, the J call TRBJ2-2, with D perhaps matching TRBD1 (5 bases). The germline V and J ends were trimmed by 4 bases and 3 bases, with 9 bases remaining between them. Germline V CDR1 and CDR2: SQVTM, ANQGSEA. This CDR3 is 13 amino acids long. The CDR3 DNA sequence: TGCAGCGTTGGACAGCGATACACCGGGGAGCTGTTTTTT. It codes for CSVGQRYTGELFF.

This clonotype has a handful of counts. The chain couples TRBV7-9 to TRBJ1-6; D unresolved. Trimming took 7 bases from V and 4 from J, leaving 14 bases between them. Looked up from germline, CDR1 is SEHNR and CDR2 is FQNEAQ (reference sequence). This CDR3 is built from 15 residues. This chain's CDR3 is CASMTTEDYNSPLHF. CDR3 sequence (DNA): TGTGCCAGCATGACGACGGAAGATTATAATTCACCCCTCCACTTT.